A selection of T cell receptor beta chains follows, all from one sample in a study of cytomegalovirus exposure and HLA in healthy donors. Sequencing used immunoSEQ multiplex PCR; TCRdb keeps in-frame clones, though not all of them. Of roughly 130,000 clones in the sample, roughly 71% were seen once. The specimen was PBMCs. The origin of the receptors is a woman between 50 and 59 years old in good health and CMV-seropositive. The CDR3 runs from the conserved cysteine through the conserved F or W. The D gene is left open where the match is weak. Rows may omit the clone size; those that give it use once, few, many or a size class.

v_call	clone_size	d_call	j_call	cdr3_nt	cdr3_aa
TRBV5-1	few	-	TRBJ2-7	TGCGCCAGCAGCTCCCAACCGGCAGGAGGCTACGAGCAGTACTTC	CASSSQPAGGYEQYF
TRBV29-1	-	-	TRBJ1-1	TGCAGCGTTGTACGAGGGATGAACACTGAAGCTTTCTTT	CSVVRGMNTEAFF
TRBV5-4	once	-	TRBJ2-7	TGTGCCAGCAGCTTCGACCTCGGCAGCGCCTACGAGCAGTACTTC	CASSFDLGSAYEQYF
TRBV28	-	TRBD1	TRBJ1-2	TGTGCCAATCGGGACAGGGGGAACTATGGCTACACCTTC	CANRDRGNYGYTF
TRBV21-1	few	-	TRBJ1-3	TGTGCCAGCAGCCCGCCGACAGGGGGCTACCCATGGAACACCATATATTTT	CASSPPTGGYPWNTIYF
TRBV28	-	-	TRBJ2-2	TGTGCCAGCAGCAGAGGGACCGGGGAGCTGTTTTTT	CASSRGTGELFF
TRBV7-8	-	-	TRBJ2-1	TGCGCCAGCAGCTTAGTACAGGGCCATGAGCAGTTCTTC	CASSLVQGHEQFF
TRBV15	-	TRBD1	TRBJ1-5	TGTGCCACCAGCAGAGTTAGGCAGGGGGAGACTCAGCCCCAGCATTTT	CATSRVRQGETQPQHF
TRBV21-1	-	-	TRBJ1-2	TGTGCCAGCAGCAAAGTGACAGGGGGTCGAGGCTACACCTTC	CASSKVTGGRGYTF
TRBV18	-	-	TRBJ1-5	TGTGCCAGCTCGTCCGGGGGACGGCAGACCAATCAGCCCCAGCATTTT	CASSSGGRQTNQPQHF
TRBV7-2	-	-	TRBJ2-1	TGTGCCAGCAGCTTAGCTCCGGACAGCAACCATGAGCAGTTCTTC	CASSLAPDSNHEQFF
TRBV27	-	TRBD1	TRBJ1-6	TGTGCCAGCAGTGACAGGGTCGGATCACCCCTCCACTTT	CASSDRVGSPLHF
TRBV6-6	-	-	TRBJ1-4	TGTGCCAGCAGGCGGACAACTAATAATGAAAAACTGTTTTTT	CASRRTTNNEKLFF
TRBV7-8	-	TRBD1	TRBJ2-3	TGTGCCAGCAGCTTAGCCGGGACAGTCCAACGGGATACGCAGTATTTT	CASSLAGTVQRDTQYF
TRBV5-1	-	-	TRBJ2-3	TGCGCCAGCAGCTTGGCACCGACAGGTTCAAGCACAGATACGCAGTATTTT	CASSLAPTGSSTDTQYF
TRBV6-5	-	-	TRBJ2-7	TGTGCCAGCACCGCGGGTGAAAACTACGAGCAGTACTTC	CASTAGENYEQYF
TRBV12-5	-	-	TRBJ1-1	TGTGCTAGTGGTTTGAGTCAGGGTTACCCGGGTGAAGCTTTCTTT	CASGLSQGYPGEAFF
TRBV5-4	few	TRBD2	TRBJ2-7	TGTGCCAGCAGCTCGGGGGGTAGCGGGGGCGAGCAGTACTTC	CASSSGGSGGEQYF
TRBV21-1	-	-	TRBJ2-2	TGTGCCAGCAACCCCAGTGGGACAGGGGCCACCGGGGAGCTGTTTTTT	CASNPSGTGATGELFF
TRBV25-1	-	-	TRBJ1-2	TGTGCCAGCAGTGAATTCAGGGGCTACACCTTC	CASSEFRGYTF
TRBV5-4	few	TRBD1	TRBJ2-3	TGTGCCAGCAGCCAGGGGACAGTAAGCATCACAGATACGCAGTATTTT	CASSQGTVSITDTQYF
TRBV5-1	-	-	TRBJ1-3	TGCGCCAGCAGCCCACTACCTGGAAACACCATATATTTT	CASSPLPGNTIYF
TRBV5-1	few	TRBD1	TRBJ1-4	TGCGCCAGCAGCGACTCCGGGACAGCGAGCGAAAAACTGTTTTTT	CASSDSGTASEKLFF
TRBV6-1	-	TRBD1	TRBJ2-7	TGTGCCAGCACCCCTCACAGGGGGCAAGACGAGCAGTACTTC	CASTPHRGQDEQYF
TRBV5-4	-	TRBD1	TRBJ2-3	TGTGCCAGCAGCCCACCGAGAGGACAGGGTCCTCCAGATACGCAGTATTTT	CASSPPRGQGPPDTQYF
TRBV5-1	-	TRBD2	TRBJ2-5	TGCGCCAGCAGCCTCGGGGGGATAGAAGAGACCCAGTACTTC	CASSLGGIEETQYF
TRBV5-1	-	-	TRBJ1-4	TGCGCCAGCAGCGCCGACACTTCAACTAATGAAAAACTGTTTTTT	CASSADTSTNEKLFF
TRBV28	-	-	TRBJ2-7	TGTGCCAGCAGCCGGACAGCGGCCTACGAGCAGTACTTC	CASSRTAAYEQYF
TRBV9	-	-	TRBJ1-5	TGTGCCAGCAGCGGGGGTGACTATAGCAATCAGCCCCAGCATTTT	CASSGGDYSNQPQHF
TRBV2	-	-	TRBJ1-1	TGTGCCAGCAGTCGCGACAGGCCTCGAACTGAAGCTTTCTTT	CASSRDRPRTEAFF
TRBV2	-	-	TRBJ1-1	TGTGCCAGCATCAAAGAGCCCCGCGGGACTGAAGCTTTCTTT	CASIKEPRGTEAFF
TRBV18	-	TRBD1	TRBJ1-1	TGTGCCAGCTCACCTACGACAGGGGGCGGGACTGAAGCTTTCTTT	CASSPTTGGGTEAFF
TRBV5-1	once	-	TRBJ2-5	TGCGCCAGCTGTGAGACAGGCGAAGAGACCCAGTACTTC	CASCETGEETQYF
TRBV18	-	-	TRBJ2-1	TGTGCCAGCTCACTAACTTCCCGGGAAACTCAGTTCTTC	CASSLTSRETQFF
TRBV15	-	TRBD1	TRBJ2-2	TGTGCCACCAGCAGAGGACAGGGGGACACCGGGGAGCTGTTTTTT	CATSRGQGDTGELFF
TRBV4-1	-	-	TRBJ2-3	TGCGCCAGCAGAACGACTAGGAACTACCGAGATACGCAGTATTTT	CASRTTRNYRDTQYF
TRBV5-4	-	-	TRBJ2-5	TGTGCCAGCAGACAGGAGTACCAAGAGACCCAGTACTTC	CASRQEYQETQYF
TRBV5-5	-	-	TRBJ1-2	TGTGCCAGCAGCTTGGTAGGTCAGGGCCCCTATGGCTACACCTTC	CASSLVGQGPYGYTF